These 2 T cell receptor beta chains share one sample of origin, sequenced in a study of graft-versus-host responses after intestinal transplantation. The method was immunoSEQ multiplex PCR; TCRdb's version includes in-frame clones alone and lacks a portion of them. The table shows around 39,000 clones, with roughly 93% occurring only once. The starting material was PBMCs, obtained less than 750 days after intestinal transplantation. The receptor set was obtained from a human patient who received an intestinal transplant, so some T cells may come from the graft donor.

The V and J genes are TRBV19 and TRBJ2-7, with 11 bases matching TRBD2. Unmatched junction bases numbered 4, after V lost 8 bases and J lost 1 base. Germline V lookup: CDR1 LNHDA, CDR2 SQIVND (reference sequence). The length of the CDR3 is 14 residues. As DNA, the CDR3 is TGTGCCAGTTCAACTAGCGGGGGATCCTACGAGCAGTACTTC. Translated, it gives CASSTSGGSYEQYF.

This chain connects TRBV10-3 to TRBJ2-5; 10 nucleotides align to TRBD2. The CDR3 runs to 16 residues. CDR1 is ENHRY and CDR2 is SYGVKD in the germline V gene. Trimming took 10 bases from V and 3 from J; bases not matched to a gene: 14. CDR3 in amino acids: CASSPDLAGEEETQYF. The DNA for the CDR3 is TGTGCCAGCTCCCCCGACCTAGCGGGAGAGGAAGAGACCCAGTACTTC.